This TCR beta chain was retrieved from a study of cytomegalovirus exposure and HLA in healthy donors. Primers included in the PCR were 60 Vbeta and 13 Jbeta primers. The method was immunoSEQ multiplex PCR; TCRdb's version includes in-frame clones alone and lacks a portion of them. The table has hundreds of thousands of clones, around four fifths seen once; the top ten hold roughly 0.7%. Regarding this clone: The antigen is not known.

This CDR3 has 15 residues. With V trimmed by 5 bases and J by 5 bases, 9 bases remained unmatched. Germline V gene sequence: CDR1 SEHNR, CDR2 FQNEAQ (reference sequence). Whole-study results and caveats: DRB1 showed the most TCR associations and HLA-C the fewest in a later analysis, as rates varied by HLA locus. TCR beta V- and J-gene trimming, according to a later analysis, was linked to a missense DCLRE1C variant.

The V and J genes are TRBV7-9 and TRBJ2-3; 8 bases fit TRBD1. The sequenced material came from PBMCs. The sequence derives from a boy between 2 and 10 years old in good health and CMV-seronegative. The CDR3 DNA reads as TGTGCCAGCAGCAACCCGACAGGGACAGGAGATACGCAGTATTTT. Encoded protein: CASSNPTGTGDTQYF.